The 5 T cell receptor beta chains presented below share a single source sample, sequenced in a study of blood T cell repertoires in COVID-19. The method was immunoSEQ multiplex PCR; TCRdb's version includes in-frame clones alone and lacks a portion of them. The sample yields just over 150,000 clones, less than 90% seen once. What was sequenced was peripheral blood. These receptors all come from a woman in her seventies with acute or convalescent COVID-19.

The chain uses TRBV19 and TRBJ2-2; D may be TRBD2 (6 bases). The CDR3 is 17 amino acids. V lost 4 bases, J lost 3 bases, and 18 bases lay in between. Looked up from germline, CDR1 is LNHDA and CDR2 is SQIVND (reference sequence). CDR3 sequence (DNA): TGTGCCAGTAGTAGGGGATGGAGGGGCCAGCACACCGGGGAGCTGTTTTTT. This codes for CASSRGWRGQHTGELFF.

This clone was detected once. This chain connects TRBV5-1 to TRBJ2-5; 7 bases are a match to TRBD1. CDR1 is SGHRS and CDR2 is YFSETQ in the germline V gene. This CDR3 has 13 amino acids. Unmatched junction bases numbered 5, after V lost 4 bases and J lost 5 bases. CDR3 nucleotides: TGCGCCAGCAGCCAACAGGGGATGGAGACCCAGTACTTC. It codes for CASSQQGMETQYF.

The J gene is TRBJ1-2, the V gene TRBV29-1; 11 bases are a match to TRBD1. Per germline, CDR1 SQVTM and CDR2 ANQGSEA. The CDR3 has 15 amino acids. J lost 3 bases, V lost 1 base, and 4 bases had no gene match. The CDR3 region has the DNA TGCAGCGTTGAAGGTTCGGACAGGGGGCACTATGGCTACACCTTC. Its translation: CSVEGSDRGHYGYTF.

CDR3 sequence (DNA): TGTGCCAGCCTAGGGGGTAGTCCCACGCAGTATTTT. Amino acids: CASLGGSPTQYF. The chain carries TRBV6-6 and TRBJ2-3, with a tentative D call TRBD1 (6 bases). There are 12 residues in the CDR3. Germline V gene sequence: CDR1 MNHNY, CDR2 SVGAGI (reference sequence). Deletions cut 8 bases from V and 9 bases from J, with 15 bases between.

The V gene is TRBV2, the J gene TRBJ2-5, with D possibly matching TRBD2 (6 bases). CDR1 is SNHLY, CDR2 FYNNEI, per germline. This CDR3 region has 12 residues. The ends were cut back, 7 bases at V and 5 bases at J, with 11 bases in the middle. The CDR3 sequence is CASILAPETQYF. The CDR3, as DNA: TGTGCCAGCATACTAGCCCCCGAGACCCAGTACTTC.